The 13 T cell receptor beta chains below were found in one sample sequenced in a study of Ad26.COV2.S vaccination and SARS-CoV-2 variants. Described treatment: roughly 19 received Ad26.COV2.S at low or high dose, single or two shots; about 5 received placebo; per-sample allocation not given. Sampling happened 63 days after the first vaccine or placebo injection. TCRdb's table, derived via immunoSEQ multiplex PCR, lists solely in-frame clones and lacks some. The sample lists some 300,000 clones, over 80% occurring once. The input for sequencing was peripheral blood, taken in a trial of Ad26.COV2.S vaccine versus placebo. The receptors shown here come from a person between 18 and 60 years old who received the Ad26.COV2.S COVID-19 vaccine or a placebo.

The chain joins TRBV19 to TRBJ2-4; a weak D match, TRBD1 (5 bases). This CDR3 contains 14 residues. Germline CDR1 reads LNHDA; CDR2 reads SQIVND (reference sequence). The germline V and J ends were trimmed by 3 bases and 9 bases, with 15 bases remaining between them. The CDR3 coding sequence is TGTGCCAGTAGTATTTGGGGCCGAGGCAGCATTCAGTACTTC. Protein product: CASSIWGRGSIQYF.

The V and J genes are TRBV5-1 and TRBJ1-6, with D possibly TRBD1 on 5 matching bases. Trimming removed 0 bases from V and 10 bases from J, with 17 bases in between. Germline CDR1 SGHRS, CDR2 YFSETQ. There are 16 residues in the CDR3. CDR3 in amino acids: CASSLGGNPGESPLHF. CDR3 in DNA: TGCGCCAGCAGCTTGGGAGGGAACCCGGGGGAATCACCCCTCCACTTT.

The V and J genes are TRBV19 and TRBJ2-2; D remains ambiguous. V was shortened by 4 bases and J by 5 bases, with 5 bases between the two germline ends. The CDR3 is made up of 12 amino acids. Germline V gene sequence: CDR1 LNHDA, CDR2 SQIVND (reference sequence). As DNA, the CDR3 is TGTGCCAGTAGTACTGGGACCGGGGAGCTGTTTTTT. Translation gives CASSTGTGELFF.

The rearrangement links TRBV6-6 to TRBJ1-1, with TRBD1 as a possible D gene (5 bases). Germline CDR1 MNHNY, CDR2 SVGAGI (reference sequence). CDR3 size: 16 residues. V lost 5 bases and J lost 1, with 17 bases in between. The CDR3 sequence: CASSKRGGRANTEAFF. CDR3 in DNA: TGTGCCAGCAGTAAAAGGGGAGGCAGAGCGAACACTGAAGCTTTCTTT.

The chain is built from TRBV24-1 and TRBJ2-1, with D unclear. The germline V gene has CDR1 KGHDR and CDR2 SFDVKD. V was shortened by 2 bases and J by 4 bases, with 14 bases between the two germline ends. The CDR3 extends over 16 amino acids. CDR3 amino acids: CATSDSWDGLYNEQFF. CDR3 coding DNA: TGTGCCACCAGTGATTCCTGGGATGGTTTGTACAATGAGCAGTTCTTC.

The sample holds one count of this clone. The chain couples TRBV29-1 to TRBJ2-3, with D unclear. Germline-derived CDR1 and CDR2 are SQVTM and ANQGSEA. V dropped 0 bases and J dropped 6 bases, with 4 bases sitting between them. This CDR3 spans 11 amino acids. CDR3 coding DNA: TGCAGCGTTGAAGAGGGGGATACGCAGTATTTT. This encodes CSVEEGDTQYF.

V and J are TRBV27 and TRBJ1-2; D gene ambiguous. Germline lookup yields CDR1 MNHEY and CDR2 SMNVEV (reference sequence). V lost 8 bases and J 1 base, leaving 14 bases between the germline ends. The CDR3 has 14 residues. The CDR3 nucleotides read TGTGCCAGCTCTCGGCAGCCCAATAACTATGGCTACACCTTC. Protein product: CASSRQPNNYGYTF.

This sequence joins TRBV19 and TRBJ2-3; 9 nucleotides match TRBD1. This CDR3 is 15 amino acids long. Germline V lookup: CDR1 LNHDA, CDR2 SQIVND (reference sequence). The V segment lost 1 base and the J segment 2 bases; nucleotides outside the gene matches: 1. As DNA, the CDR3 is TGTGCCAGTAGTATAGGGACAGGGGTCACAGATACGCAGTATTTT. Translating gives CASSIGTGVTDTQYF.

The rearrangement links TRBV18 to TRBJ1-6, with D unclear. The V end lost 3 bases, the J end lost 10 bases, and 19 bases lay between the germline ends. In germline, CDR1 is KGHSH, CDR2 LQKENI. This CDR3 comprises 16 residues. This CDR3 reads CASSPEGTALGSPLHF. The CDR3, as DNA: TGTGCCAGCTCACCCGAGGGAACCGCTTTAGGGTCACCCCTCCACTTT.

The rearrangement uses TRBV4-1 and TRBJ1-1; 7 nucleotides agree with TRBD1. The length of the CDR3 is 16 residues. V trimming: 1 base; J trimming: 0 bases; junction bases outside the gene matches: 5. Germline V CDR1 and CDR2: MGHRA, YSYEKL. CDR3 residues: CASSQATGWLNTEAFF. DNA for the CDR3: TGCGCCAGCAGCCAAGCGACAGGGTGGTTGAACACTGAAGCTTTCTTT.

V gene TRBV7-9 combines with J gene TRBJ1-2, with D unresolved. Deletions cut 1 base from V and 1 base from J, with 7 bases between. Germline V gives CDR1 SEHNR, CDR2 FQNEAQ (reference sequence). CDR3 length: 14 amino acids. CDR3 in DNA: TGTGCCAGCAGCTTAGACGGCAGTAACTATGGCTACACCTTC. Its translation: CASSLDGSNYGYTF.

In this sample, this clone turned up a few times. CDR3 in amino acids: CASSRDTNYGYTF. In DNA, the CDR3 is TGTGCCAGCAGCCGGGACACGAACTATGGCTACACCTTC. The rearrangement links TRBV2 to TRBJ1-2, with D possibly being TRBD1 (6 bases). The germline V gene encodes CDR1 SNHLY and CDR2 FYNNEI. The CDR3 has 13 residues. V was shortened by 6 bases and J by 2 bases, with 10 bases between the two germline ends.

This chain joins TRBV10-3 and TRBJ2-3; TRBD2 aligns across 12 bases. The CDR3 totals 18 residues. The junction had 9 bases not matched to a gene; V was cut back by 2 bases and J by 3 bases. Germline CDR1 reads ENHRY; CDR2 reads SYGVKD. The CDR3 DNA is TGTGCCATCAGTGAGCGACTAGCGGGGGCCTCCGGTACAGATACGCAGTATTTT. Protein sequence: CAISERLAGASGTDTQYF.